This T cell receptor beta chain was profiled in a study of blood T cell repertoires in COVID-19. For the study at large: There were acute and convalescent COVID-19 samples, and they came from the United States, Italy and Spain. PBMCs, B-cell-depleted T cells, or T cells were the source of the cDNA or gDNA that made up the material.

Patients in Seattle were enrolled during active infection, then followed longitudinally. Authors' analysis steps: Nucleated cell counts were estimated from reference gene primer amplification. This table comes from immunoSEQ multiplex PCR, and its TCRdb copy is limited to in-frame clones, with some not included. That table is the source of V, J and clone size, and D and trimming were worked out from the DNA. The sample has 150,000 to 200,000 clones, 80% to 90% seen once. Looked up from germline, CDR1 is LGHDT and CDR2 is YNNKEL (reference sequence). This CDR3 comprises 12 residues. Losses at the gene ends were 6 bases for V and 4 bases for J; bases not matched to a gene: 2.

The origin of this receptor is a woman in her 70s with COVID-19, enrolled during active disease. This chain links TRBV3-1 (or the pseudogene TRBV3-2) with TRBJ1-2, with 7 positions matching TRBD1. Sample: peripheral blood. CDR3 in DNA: TGTGCCAGCAGAACAGGGGTCTATGGCTACACCTTC. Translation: CASRTGVYGYTF.